Listed below are T cell receptor beta chains from one sample, sequenced in a study of blood T cell repertoires in COVID-19. Data came from immunoSEQ multiplex PCR; TCRdb stores just in-frame clones and leaves some out. The data contain tens of thousands of clones, 80% to 90% of them singletons. Sequencing was performed on peripheral blood. These receptors originate from a woman aged 55-69 years with COVID-19, enrolled during active disease. Each CDR3 is given with its conserved first and last residue. Fields, in order: V gene, clone size, D gene, J gene, CDR3 protein, CDR3 DNA. The D gene is left open where the match is weak. Clone sizes are given selectively: once, few, many, or a class where the clone is expanded.

>TRBV15|NA|TRBD1|TRBJ1-4
CATSGTGQDNEKLFF
TGTGCCACCAGCGGAACGGGACAGGATAATGAAAAACTGTTTTTT
>TRBV7-2|NA|NA|TRBJ2-3
CASRGVAATDTQYF
TGTGCCAGCAGAGGGGTAGCGGCCACAGATACGCAGTATTTT
>TRBV5-6|NA|TRBD1|TRBJ1-1
CASSLGDRLNTEAFF
TGTGCCAGCAGCTTGGGGGACAGGTTGAACACTGAAGCTTTCTTT
>TRBV7-8|NA|TRBD2|TRBJ2-5
CASSLAAPGGFETQYF
TGTGCCAGCAGCTTAGCTGCCCCGGGAGGTTTTGAGACCCAGTACTTC
>TRBV19|NA|TRBD2|TRBJ2-1
CASSIDGGLAGGRSYNEQFF
TGTGCCAGTAGTATAGATGGGGGGCTAGCGGGAGGGAGATCATACAATGAGCAGTTCTTC
>TRBV4-3|once|NA|TRBJ1-4
CASSHGQEKLFF
TGCGCCAGCAGCCACGGACAGGAAAAACTGTTTTTT
>TRBV28|NA|NA|TRBJ1-1
CASSLSGRDTEAFF
TGTGCCAGCAGTTTATCTGGCCGTGACACTGAAGCTTTCTTT
>TRBV19|NA|TRBD1|TRBJ2-3
CASSIRQGETDTQYF
TGTGCCAGTAGCATCCGACAGGGAGAAACAGATACGCAGTATTTT
>TRBV19|NA|TRBD1|TRBJ2-3
CASSEGQGTNTQYF
TGTGCCAGTAGTGAGGGACAGGGCACGAATACGCAGTATTTT
>TRBV2|NA|NA|TRBJ1-5
CASSEGAVQPQHF
TGTGCCAGCAGTGAGGGGGCTGTTCAGCCCCAGCATTTT
>TRBV7-9|once|NA|TRBJ1-2
CASSPTVRGAGNYGYTF
TGTGCCAGCAGCCCGACCGTCCGGGGCGCGGGGAACTATGGCTACACCTTC
>TRBV20-1|NA|TRBD1|TRBJ1-2
CSSGGSYGYTF
TGCAGTTCAGGGGGGAGCTATGGCTACACCTTC
>TRBV5-6|NA|NA|TRBJ1-4
CASSLGGTTNEKLFF
TGTGCCAGCAGCTTGGGAGGTACAACTAATGAAAAACTGTTTTTT
>TRBV6-5|NA|NA|TRBJ1-2
CASSYGTYYGYTF
TGTGCCAGCAGTTATGGTACTTACTATGGCTACACCTTC
>TRBV10-3|NA|TRBD1|TRBJ2-1
CAIRSPGQDPGNEQFF
TGTGCCATCAGATCACCGGGACAGGACCCTGGGAATGAGCAGTTCTTC
>TRBV5-1|NA|NA|TRBJ1-3
CASRPGDNNSGNTIYF
TGCGCCAGCAGGCCCGGGGACAACAACTCTGGAAACACCATATATTTT
>TRBV18|NA|NA|TRBJ2-5
CASSPYQGQETQYF
TGTGCCAGCTCACCCTACCAGGGCCAAGAGACCCAGTACTTC
>TRBV10-3|NA|TRBD1|TRBJ1-1
CAISQTGVDTEAFF
TGTGCCATCAGTCAGACAGGGGTCGACACTGAAGCTTTCTTT
>TRBV5-6|NA|NA|TRBJ2-3
CASSDRQPPDTQYF
TGTGCCAGCAGCGATCGACAGCCGCCAGATACGCAGTATTTT
>TRBV2|NA|TRBD1|TRBJ2-5
CARGQEQETQYF
TGTGCCAGAGGACAGGAACAAGAGACCCAGTACTTC
>TRBV12-3/TRBV12-4|NA|NA|TRBJ2-3
CASSFADTDTQYF
TGTGCCAGCAGTTTCGCAGACACAGATACGCAGTATTTT
>TRBV7-2|NA|TRBD1|TRBJ1-5
CASSIWTGNQPQHF
TGTGCCAGCAGCATATGGACAGGGAATCAGCCCCAGCATTTT
>TRBV5-4|NA|NA|TRBJ1-1
CASSLEQEGTEAFF
TGTGCCAGCAGCTTGGAACAGGAAGGGACTGAAGCTTTCTTT
>TRBV7-9|NA|NA|TRBJ2-2
CASTLAGGELFF
TGTGCCAGCACCCTAGCAGGCGGGGAGCTGTTTTTT
>TRBV5-4|NA|NA|TRBJ2-5
CASSPGAEETQYF
TGTGCCAGCAGCCCCGGCGCGGAAGAGACCCAGTACTTC
>TRBV10-3|NA|NA|TRBJ2-1
CAISERGGILVDEQFF
TGTGCCATCAGTGAGAGAGGAGGGATTCTTGTCGATGAGCAGTTCTTC
>TRBV16|NA|NA|TRBJ2-7
CASSLNPGGGEQYF
TGTGCCAGCAGCCTAAATCCAGGGGGAGGCGAGCAGTACTTC
>TRBV6-2/TRBV6-3|NA|NA|TRBJ1-5
CASSRDNGVGNQPQHF
TGTGCCAGCAGCCGGGACAACGGAGTTGGCAATCAGCCCCAGCATTTT
>TRBV7-9|NA|TRBD2|TRBJ2-5
CASRGLAGVGETQYF
TGTGCCAGCAGGGGACTAGCGGGAGTAGGAGAGACCCAGTACTTC
>TRBV6-5|NA|TRBD1|TRBJ1-3
CASSYGQVSSGNTIYF
TGTGCCAGCAGTTACGGACAGGTTAGCTCTGGAAACACCATATATTTT
>TRBV14|NA|NA|TRBJ1-1
CASSLPGQNTEAFF
TGTGCCAGCAGCCTACCGGGACAGAACACTGAAGCTTTCTTT
>TRBV30|NA|NA|TRBJ1-1
CAWSHARTEAFF
TGTGCCTGGAGTCACGCCAGGACTGAAGCTTTCTTT
>TRBV19|NA|NA|TRBJ2-5
CASSRRDIWETQYF
TGTGCCAGTAGTAGGCGGGATATTTGGGAGACCCAGTACTTC
>TRBV28|NA|NA|TRBJ2-2
CASSLGLFNTGELFF
TGTGCCAGCAGTTTGGGACTCTTTAACACCGGGGAGCTGTTTTTT
>TRBV11-3|few|NA|TRBJ2-7
CASSARVKSYEQYF
TGTGCCAGCAGCGCCAGGGTGAAGTCCTACGAGCAGTACTTC
>TRBV18|NA|TRBD2|TRBJ2-1
CASSARGAQDNEQFF
TGTGCCAGCTCCGCGCGGGGGGCCCAGGACAATGAGCAGTTCTTC
>TRBV4-3|NA|NA|TRBJ2-2
CASSQGLANTGELFF
TGCGCCAGCAGCCAAGGGCTGGCGAACACCGGGGAGCTGTTTTTT
>TRBV13|NA|NA|TRBJ1-3
CASSWGGVNGNTIYF
TGTGCCAGCAGCTGGGGCGGGGTGAATGGAAACACCATATATTTT
>TRBV7-2|NA|NA|TRBJ2-7
CASSLQLHSYEQYF
TGTGCCAGCAGCCTACAGCTACACTCCTACGAGCAGTACTTC
>TRBV7-2|once|NA|TRBJ2-5
CASSLRRGETQYF
TGTGCCAGCAGCCTACGTAGGGGAGAGACCCAGTACTTC
>TRBV5-1|NA|NA|TRBJ2-7
CASSLAGNGLYEQYF
TGCGCCAGCAGCTTGGCAGGGAATGGGCTTTACGAGCAGTACTTC
>TRBV12-3/TRBV12-4|NA|NA|TRBJ1-1
CASSGGSRTEAFF
TGTGCCAGCAGCGGCGGGAGTCGGACTGAAGCTTTCTTT
>TRBV7-9|once|NA|TRBJ1-2
CASSFSQGRGYTF
TGTGCCAGCAGCTTTTCGCAGGGAAGAGGCTACACCTTC